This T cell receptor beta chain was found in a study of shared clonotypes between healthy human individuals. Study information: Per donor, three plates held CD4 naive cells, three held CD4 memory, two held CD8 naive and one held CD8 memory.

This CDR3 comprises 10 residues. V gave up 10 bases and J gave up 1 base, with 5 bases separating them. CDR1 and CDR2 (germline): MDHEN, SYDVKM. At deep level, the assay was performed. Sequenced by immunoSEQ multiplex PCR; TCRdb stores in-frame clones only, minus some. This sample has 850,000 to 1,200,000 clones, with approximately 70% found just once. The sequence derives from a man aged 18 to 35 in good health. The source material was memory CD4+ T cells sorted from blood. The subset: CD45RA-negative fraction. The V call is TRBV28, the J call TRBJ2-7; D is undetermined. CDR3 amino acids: CAIGSYEQYF. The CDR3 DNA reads TGTGCCATCGGGTCCTACGAGCAGTACTTC.